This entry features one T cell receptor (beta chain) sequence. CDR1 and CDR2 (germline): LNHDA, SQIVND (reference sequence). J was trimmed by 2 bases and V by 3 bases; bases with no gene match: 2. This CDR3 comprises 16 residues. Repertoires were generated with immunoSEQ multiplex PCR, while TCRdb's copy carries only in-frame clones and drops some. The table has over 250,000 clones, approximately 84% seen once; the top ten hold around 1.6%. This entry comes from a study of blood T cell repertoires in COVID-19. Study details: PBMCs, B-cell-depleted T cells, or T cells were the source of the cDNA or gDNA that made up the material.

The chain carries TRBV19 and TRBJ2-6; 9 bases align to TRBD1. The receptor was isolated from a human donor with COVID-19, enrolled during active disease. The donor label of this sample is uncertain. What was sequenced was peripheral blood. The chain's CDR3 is CASSMRQGAGANVLTF. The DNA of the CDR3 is TGTGCCAGTAGTATGAGACAGGGGGCTGGGGCCAACGTCCTGACTTTC.